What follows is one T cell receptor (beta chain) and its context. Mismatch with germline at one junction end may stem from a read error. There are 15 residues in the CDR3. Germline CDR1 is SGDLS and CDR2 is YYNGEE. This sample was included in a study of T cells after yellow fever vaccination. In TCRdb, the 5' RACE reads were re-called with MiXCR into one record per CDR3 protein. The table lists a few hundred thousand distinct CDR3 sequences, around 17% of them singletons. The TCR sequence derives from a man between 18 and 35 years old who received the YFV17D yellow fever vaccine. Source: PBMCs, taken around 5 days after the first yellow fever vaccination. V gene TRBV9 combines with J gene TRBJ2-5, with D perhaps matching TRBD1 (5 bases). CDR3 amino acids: CARSVNPTVGVAQYF. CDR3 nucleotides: TGTGCCAGAAGCGTAAACCCGACAGTCGGAGTTGCCCAGTACTTC.